The 32 T cell receptor beta chains given below trace back to one sample, sequenced in a study of cytomegalovirus exposure and HLA in healthy donors. PCR involved 60 Vbeta and 13 Jbeta primers. Measured with immunoSEQ multiplex PCR; TCRdb has only the in-frame clones, and not every one. The table has some 120,000 clones, 65% to 90% seen once; the top ten hold 3%. Sequencing was carried out using PBMCs. The receptors stem from a woman aged 18-29 years in good health and CMV-seropositive.

This clone was seen once. The identical CDR3 is also encoded by other nucleotide sequences in the sample. The rearrangement joins TRBV5-1 to TRBJ2-3; a weak D match, TRBD1 (6 bases). The V gene's germline CDR1 is SGHRS and CDR2 YFSETQ. Trimming pared 4 bases from V and 6 bases from J, leaving 12 bases between. The CDR3 has 13 amino acids. The CDR3 loop reads CASSPGQGDTQYF. For the CDR3, the DNA is TGCGCCAGCAGCCCCGGCCAGGGGGATACGCAGTATTTT.

This chain connects TRBV2 to TRBJ2-2; 7 bases line up with TRBD2. The V and J ends lost 8 bases and 0 bases, in that order; junction bases with no gene match: 9. The CDR3 has 16 amino acids. Germline CDR1 is SNHLY and CDR2 is FYNNEI. CDR3 nucleotides: TGTGCCAGCGGCCCAACTAGCGCCCCGAACACCGGGGAGCTGTTTTTT. Amino acid sequence: CASGPTSAPNTGELFF. Full variable domain (missing parts from reference TRBV2 and TRBJ2-2): EPEVTQTPSHQVTQMGQEVILRCVPISNHLYFYWYRQILGQKVEFLVSFYNNEISEKSEIFDDQFSVERPDGSNFTLKIRSTKLEDSAMYFCASGPTSAPNTGELFFGEGSRLTVL.

The chain employs TRBV9 and TRBJ2-5; D gene unclear. CDR1 and CDR2 from the germline V gene are SGDLS and YYNGEE. V gave up 3 bases and J gave up 2 bases, with 11 bases separating them. This CDR3 is 14 amino acids long. CDR3 nucleotide sequence: TGTGCCAGCAGCGATGGCACCATACAAGAGACCCAGTACTTC. Translating it yields CASSDGTIQETQYF.

J is TRBJ1-3 and V is TRBV5-4, with 7 nucleotides matching TRBD1. The V gene's germline CDR1 is SGHNT and CDR2 YYREEE (reference sequence). The CDR3 extends over 17 amino acids. V trimming: 2 bases; J trimming: 2 bases; junction bases outside the gene matches: 10. CDR3 residues: CASSFPTTGNAGNTIYF. The CDR3 DNA reads TGTGCCAGCAGCTTTCCAACGACAGGGAATGCTGGAAACACCATATATTTT.

The CDR3 region has the DNA TGTGCCACCAGCAGAGACAGAAGCTCTGGGGCCAACGTCCTGACTTTC. This sequence encodes CATSRDRSSGANVLTF. The rearrangement joins TRBV15 to TRBJ2-6; no firm D call. V was trimmed by 0 bases and J by 0 bases, leaving 6 bases between them. The CDR3 sequence is 16 residues long. Per germline, CDR1 LNHNV and CDR2 YYDKDF (reference sequence).

This clone was recorded once. V is TRBV5-6 and J is TRBJ1-3; D gene unclear. Germline V gene lookup returns CDR1 SGHDT and CDR2 YYEEEE. The V and J ends lost 3 bases and 0 bases respectively, with 4 bases between them. This CDR3 has 13 residues. CDR3: CASSYYSGNTIYF. Here the CDR3 DNA reads TGTGCCAGCAGCTACTACTCTGGAAACACCATATATTTT. Filled out from reference TRBV5-6 and TRBJ1-3, the complete variable domain reads DAGVTQSPTHLIKTRGQQVTLRCSPKSGHDTVSWYQQALGQGPQFIFQYYEEEERQRGNFPDRFSGHQFPNYSSELNVNALLLGDSALYLCASSYYSGNTIYFGEGSWLTVV.

This clone occurred once. One junction end does not reproduce the germline sequence, and a read error may be involved. The J gene is TRBJ1-1, the V gene TRBV5-8; D is possibly TRBD1 (5 bases). The CDR3 consists of 14 residues. Germline CDR1 SGHTS, CDR2 YDEGEE. The CDR3 here is CASSARQGITEASF. CDR3 nucleotides: TGTGCCAGCAGCGCCCGGCAGGGTATCACTGAAGCTTCCTTT.

V usage is TRBV19 and J usage is TRBJ1-2; D gene unclear. The CDR3 is made up of 15 amino acids. CDR1 and CDR2 from the germline V gene are LNHDA and SQIVND (reference sequence). Trimming left V 7 bases short and J 4 bases short, with 19 bases between. CDR3 in DNA: TGTGCCAGTACCTCTCGGGCGGGAGATTTCTATGGCTACACCTTC. Its translation is CASTSRAGDFYGYTF. Supplemented by reference TRBV19 and TRBJ1-2, the full variable domain reads DGGITQSPKYLFRKEGQNVTLSCEQNLNHDAMYWYRQDPGQGLRLIYYSQIVNDFQKGDIAEGYSVSREKKESFPLTVTSAQKNPTAFYLCASTSRAGDFYGYTFGSGTRLTVV.

The chain couples TRBV4-2 to TRBJ2-3, with 12 bases identical to TRBD2. This CDR3 is built from 16 residues. Germline CDR1 and CDR2: LGHNA and YNFKEQ. V was pared by 5 bases and J by 1 base, with 4 bases of the junction left unmatched. In nucleotides, the CDR3 is TGTGCCAGCAGCTCCCGGACTAGCGGGGGCACAGATACGCAGTATTTT. Its protein is CASSSRTSGGTDTQYF.

The chain couples TRBV11-2 to TRBJ2-7; TRBD2 aligns across 10 bases. Germline V gives CDR1 SGHAT, CDR2 FQNNGV. J gave up 4 bases and V 5 bases, and 5 bases lay outside the gene matches. CDR3 size: 14 residues. CDR3 nucleotides: TGTGCCAGCAGCAAAGCGGGGGGGCCTTACGAGCAGTACTTC. Its translation: CASSKAGGPYEQYF.

The chain recombines TRBV6-5 with TRBJ2-7, with 14 bases fitting TRBD2. V lost 0 bases and J lost 3; bases outside the gene matches: 1. The CDR3 extends over 16 amino acids. Per germline, CDR1 MNHEY and CDR2 SVGAGI. CDR3 in amino acids: CASSYSGTSGGYEQYF. The CDR3 coding sequence is TGTGCCAGCAGTTACTCAGGGACTAGCGGGGGCTACGAGCAGTACTTC.

This clone was seen a handful of times. This sequence joins TRBV6-5 and TRBJ2-3, with 7 bases fitting TRBD2. CDR1 is MNHEY and CDR2 is SVGAGI in the germline V gene. J gave up 6 bases and V 2 bases, and 5 bases lay outside the gene matches. The CDR3 length is 14 residues. This CDR3 is CASSYGGGGDTQYF. The CDR3, as DNA: TGTGCCAGCAGTTACGGGGGGGGAGGCGATACGCAGTATTTT.

As concerns this clone: At one boundary the junction diverges from the germline segment, which might be a read error. This chain links TRBV7-9 with TRBJ2-2, with TRBD2 matching over 9 bases. The CDR3 contains 17 residues. Per the germline V gene, CDR1 is SEHNR and CDR2 is FQNEAQ (reference sequence). The CDR3 DNA reads as TGTTCCAGCAGCTGGAGAAGCGGGGGGCAGAACACCGGGGAGCTGTTTTTT. Its protein is CSSSWRSGGQNTGELFF.

This clone was observed a single time. V usage is TRBV27 and J usage is TRBJ2-7, with D possibly TRBD2 on 6 matching bases. V lost 0 bases and J 0 bases, leaving 6 bases between the germline ends. This CDR3 has 14 amino acids. Germline CDR1 reads MNHEY; CDR2 reads SMNVEV (reference sequence). The CDR3 here is CASSLSGGSYEQYF. The CDR3 DNA follows: TGTGCCAGCAGTTTATCCGGGGGCTCCTACGAGCAGTACTTC.

The gene calls are TRBV5-4 and TRBJ2-3, with 8 bases matching TRBD1. The CDR3 spans 14 residues. CDR1 and CDR2 from the germline V gene are SGHNT and YYREEE (reference sequence). Trimming removed 3 bases from V and 5 bases from J; junction bases left unmatched: 5. The CDR3 is CASSSGQALDTQYF. For the CDR3, the DNA is TGTGCCAGCAGCTCGGGACAGGCGTTAGATACGCAGTATTTT. The entire variable domain, with the rest obtained from reference TRBV5-4 and TRBJ2-3, is as follows: ETGVTQSPTHLIKTRGQQVTLRCSSQSGHNTVSWYQQALGQGPQFIFQYYREEENGRGNFPPRFSGLQFPNYSSELNVNALELDDSALYLCASSSGQALDTQYFGPGTRLTVL.

The rearrangement links TRBV12-5 to TRBJ2-7; tentative D call: TRBD1 (5 bases). This CDR3 spans 14 amino acids. V was pared by 6 bases and J by 2 bases, with 14 bases between. In germline, CDR1 is LGHNT, CDR2 FRNRAP. The chain's CDR3 is CASGDPDRPYEQYF. The CDR3 nucleotides read TGTGCTAGTGGCGATCCTGACAGACCCTACGAGCAGTACTTC.

V is TRBV19 and J is TRBJ1-4; 7 nucleotides align to TRBD1. CDR1 is LNHDA and CDR2 is SQIVND in the germline V gene (reference sequence). This CDR3 is built from 14 residues. V was pared by 3 bases and J by 8 bases, with 6 bases of the junction left unmatched. The CDR3 DNA is TGTGCCAGTAGTATTCAGGGGGGAAACGAAAAACTGTTTTTT. Protein: CASSIQGGNEKLFF.

The genes are TRBV4-1 and TRBJ1-2, with 8 bases identical to TRBD1. V was clipped by 1 base and J by 3 bases; unmatched bases: 1. Per the germline V gene, CDR1 is MGHRA and CDR2 is YSYEKL. The CDR3 has 14 residues. The CDR3: CASSQVQGDYGYTF. The CDR3 bases are TGCGCCAGCAGCCAAGTACAGGGGGACTATGGCTACACCTTC.

This clone was seen just once. This chain uses TRBV15 with TRBJ1-3, with D tentatively TRBD1 (5 bases). Germline V CDR1 and CDR2: LNHNV, YYDKDF (reference sequence). CDR3 length: 16 residues. V was clipped by 5 bases and J by 0 bases, with 14 bases between them. The CDR3 DNA follows: TGTGCCACCAGCGGGCTGACAGAGTCCTCTGGAAACACCATATATTTT. It is translated as CATSGLTESSGNTIYF.

CDR3 DNA: TGTGCCAGCAGCGTAACAGGGGAACGGAACACTGAAGCTTTCTTT. Translating gives CASSVTGERNTEAFF. The V gene is TRBV2, the J gene TRBJ1-1; 7 positions match TRBD1. With 6 bases clipped from V and 1 base from J, the junction kept 8 bases outside the gene matches. Germline V gene lookup returns CDR1 SNHLY and CDR2 FYNNEI. The CDR3 has 15 amino acids.

The CDR3, as DNA: TGTGCCATCAGTGAGTCGATGACTACTTCGCAGTATTTT. Translating gives CAISESMTTSQYF. The chain couples TRBV10-3 to TRBJ2-3, with D tentatively TRBD2 (5 bases). Trimming stripped 0 bases from V and 10 bases from J, with 11 bases between. Germline V gene sequence: CDR1 ENHRY, CDR2 SYGVKD. The CDR3 is 13 residues long.

This sequence joins TRBV6-1 and TRBJ1-5; D may be TRBD1 (6 bases). CDR3 length equals 15 residues. The germline V and J ends were trimmed by 6 bases and 0 bases, with 12 bases remaining between them. Germline V lookup: CDR1 MNHNS, CDR2 SASEGT. This CDR3 reads CASRPDSYSNQPQHF. CDR3 coding DNA: TGTGCCAGCAGGCCGGACAGTTATAGCAATCAGCCCCAGCATTTT.

This sequence joins TRBV5-5 and TRBJ2-7, with TRBD1 identical over 8 bases. The germline gives CDR1 SGHKS, CDR2 YYEKEE (reference sequence). The CDR3 has 14 residues. V dropped 1 base and J dropped 4; count of bases not matched to a gene: 4. CDR3 sequence: CASSLRQGAYEQYF. CDR3 nucleotide sequence: TGTGCCAGCAGCTTGAGGCAGGGGGCGTACGAGCAGTACTTC.

The V call is TRBV5-1, the J call TRBJ1-4; D is uncertain. V lost 4 bases and J 0 bases, leaving 10 bases between the germline ends. Germline CDR1 is SGHRS and CDR2 is YFSETQ. CDR3 length: 15 amino acids. This CDR3 reads CASSIEKSTNEKLFF. The CDR3 nucleotides are TGCGCCAGCAGCATCGAGAAATCAACTAATGAAAAACTGTTTTTT. The whole variable domain, remainder taken from reference TRBV5-1 and TRBJ1-4, is KAGVTQTPRYLIKTRGQQVTLSCSPISGHRSVSWYQQTPGQGLQFLFEYFSETQRNKGNFPGRFSGRQFSNSRSEMNVSTLELGDSALYLCASSIEKSTNEKLFFGSGTQLSVL.

This clone was observed once. The rearrangement links TRBV27 to TRBJ2-5, with 11 positions matching TRBD2. The CDR3 loop spans 15 amino acids. Germline loops: CDR1 MNHEY, CDR2 SMNVEV (reference sequence). V gave up 6 bases and J gave up 5 bases; unmatched junction bases: 8. The CDR3 nucleotides read TGTGCCAGCAGACATAGCGGGGGGGCCGTTGAGACCCAGTACTTC. Protein product: CASRHSGGAVETQYF.

The chain links TRBV19 to TRBJ2-3; D is uncertain. Trimming removed 4 bases at V and 10 bases at J, with 12 bases between. Germline values: CDR1 LNHDA, CDR2 SQIVND (reference sequence). The CDR3 loop spans 12 amino acids. DNA of the CDR3: TGTGCCAGTAGTAGAGGAACGGATTCGCAGTATTTT. Translated: CASSRGTDSQYF. The entire variable domain, with the rest obtained from reference TRBV19 and TRBJ2-3, is as follows: DGGITQSPKYLFRKEGQNVTLSCEQNLNHDAMYWYRQDPGQGLRLIYYSQIVNDFQKGDIAEGYSVSREKKESFPLTVTSAQKNPTAFYLCASSRGTDSQYFGPGTRLTVL.

This rearrangement joins TRBV30 to TRBJ2-7; perhaps TRBD2 as D (7 bases). Germline V gene data show CDR1 as GTSNPN and CDR2 as SVGIG (reference sequence). V was clipped by 3 bases and J by 6 bases, with 12 bases between them. This CDR3 region has 12 residues. CDR3 nucleotides: TGTGCCTGGAGCAGGGGAGGGGGCGAGCAGTACTTC. Its protein product is CAWSRGGGEQYF.

The chain is built from TRBV7-6 and TRBJ2-1, with 7 bases fitting TRBD1. Germline V CDR1 and CDR2: SGHVS, FNYEAQ. Trimming at V came to 5 bases and at J to 1 base, leaving 5 bases not matched to a gene. This CDR3 region has 15 residues. The CDR3 protein is CASSPRQGSYNEQFF. CDR3 DNA sequence: TGTGCCAGCAGCCCCAGACAGGGTTCCTACAATGAGCAGTTCTTC. Filled out from reference TRBV7-6 and TRBJ2-1, the complete variable domain reads GAGVSQSPRYKVTKRGQDVALRCDPISGHVSLYWYRQALGQGPEFLTYFNYEAQQDKSGLPNDRFSAERPEGSISTLTIQRTEQRDSAMYRCASSPRQGSYNEQFFGPGTRLTVL.

This clone turned up a few times. The chain employs TRBV28 and TRBJ1-1; possibly TRBD1 for D (6 bases). V was shortened by 3 bases and J by 1 base, with 12 bases between the two germline ends. Germline CDR1 and CDR2: MDHEN and SYDVKM. The CDR3 spans 15 residues. CDR3 coding DNA: TGTGCCAGCAGTTTGGCCTCAGGGGCGAACACTGAAGCTTTCTTT. It translates to CASSLASGANTEAFF. Full variable domain (missing parts from reference TRBV28 and TRBJ1-1): DVKVTQSSRYLVKRTGEKVFLECVQDMDHENMFWYRQDPGLGLRLIYFSYDVKMKEKGDIPEGYSVSREKKERFSLILESASTNQTSMYLCASSLASGANTEAFFGQGTRLTVV.

The chain joins TRBV5-1 to TRBJ2-7; D not certain. Germline loops: CDR1 SGHRS, CDR2 YFSETQ. This CDR3 is built from 14 residues. The V gene lost 0 bases and the J gene lost 3 bases, with 10 bases spanning the gap. The CDR3: CASSLESPFYEQYF. Written as DNA, the CDR3 is TGCGCCAGCAGCTTGGAATCCCCCTTCTACGAGCAGTACTTC.

The CDR3 DNA reads as TGTGCCAGTAGTATGGGACAGGGTCCTGAAGCTTTCTTT. Amino acid sequence: CASSMGQGPEAFF. The rearrangement uses TRBV19 and TRBJ1-1, with 9 bases that match TRBD1. Germline CDR1 and CDR2: LNHDA and SQIVND (reference sequence). CDR3 length: 13 residues. The V and J ends lost 3 bases and 6 bases, in that order; junction bases with no gene match: 2.

This rearrangement joins TRBV28 to TRBJ2-3; 11 nucleotides line up with TRBD2. This CDR3 region has 19 residues. With 5 bases clipped from V and 4 bases from J, the junction kept 17 bases outside the gene matches. The germline gives CDR1 MDHEN, CDR2 SYDVKM. CDR3 sequence: CASSLIGTGLAVFPDTQYF. The CDR3 bases are TGTGCCAGCAGTCTTATCGGAACGGGACTAGCGGTGTTCCCAGATACGCAGTATTTT.